This T cell receptor (beta chain) was recorded in a study of blood T cell repertoires in COVID-19. The overall study: Samples representing acute and convalescent COVID-19 were sourced from the United States, Italy and Spain. T cells, B-cell-depleted T cells, or PBMCs supplied cDNA or gDNA.

Authors' methods: Amplified reference gene primers provided the basis for estimating nucleated cell counts. TCRdb keeps only in-frame clones here, not all; method: immunoSEQ multiplex PCR. For V, J and clone size, that table is used; D and trimming come from the DNA. This table has approximately 100,000 clones, roughly 80% appearing once. Trimming pared 7 bases from V and 4 bases from J, leaving 16 bases between. The germline CDR1 and CDR2 sequences are MNHEY and SVGAGI. The CDR3 is 14 residues long. This clone was counted many times. The sequenced material came from peripheral blood. This clonotype originated in a woman of 80 years or more with active or convalescent COVID-19. The chain has TRBV6-5 and TRBJ1-2, with a weak D call TRBD1 (5 bases). The CDR3 sequence: CASTHSGGGYGYTF. The DNA of the CDR3 is TGTGCCAGCACCCATTCGGGGGGAGGCTATGGCTACACCTTC.